This entry concerns a single T cell receptor (beta chain). Antigen: not known. Method: immunoSEQ multiplex PCR; TCRdb's copy keeps in-frame clones and lacks some. The sample has under 130,000 clones; around 90% are singletons. This sample was included in a study of T cell responses to AZD1222 COVID-19 vaccine. Study findings and constraints: All repertoire sampling was performed exclusively after the peak T cell response. Across spike, vaccine-associated CD4 TCRs were found, dominant at 160-218 and 743-854.

The CDR3 covers 14 residues. Trimming removed 5 bases at V and 2 bases at J, with 13 bases between. Germline V CDR1 and CDR2: LNHNV, YYDKDF (reference sequence). This specimen consisted of peripheral blood, obtained on day 0 of AZD1222 vaccination. This sequence was found in an adult in good health. V and J are TRBV15 and TRBJ2-7; D gene uncertain. The CDR3 is CATSAPTGPYEQYF. For the CDR3, the DNA is TGTGCCACCAGCGCACCAACTGGCCCCTACGAGCAGTACTTC. The variable domain in full, completed from reference TRBV15 and TRBJ2-7, reads DAMVIQNPRYQVTQFGKPVTLSCSQTLNHNVMYWYQQKSSQAPKLLFHYYDKDFNNEADTPDNFQSRRPNTSFCFLDIRSPGLGDTAMYLCATSAPTGPYEQYFGPGTRLTVT.